The 5 T cell receptor beta chains below all came from one sample that was sequenced in a study of T cells in Graves' hyperthyroidism and ophthalmopathy. Template material for amplifying TCR beta CDR3 regions consisted of RNA transcripts. The HTBI set primed first-round TCR CDR3 RT-PCR. One entry per CDR3 protein results from TCRdb running MiXCR on the multiplex PCR reads. This table has about 420,000 distinct CDR3 sequences, approximately 14% appearing once. The sequenced material came from blood. All receptors derive from a woman under 30 with Graves' hyperthyroidism.

The chain joins TRBV20-1 to TRBJ2-1; TRBD1 aligns across 7 bases. CDR1 DFQATT and CDR2 SNEGSKA come from the germline V gene (reference sequence). The CDR3 has 14 amino acids. Trimming took 5 bases from V and 7 from J; bases not matched to a gene: 11. The CDR3, as DNA: TGCAGTGCTCCGGCGCGCAGGGGGAAAAATGAGCAGTTCTTC. Translated, it gives CSAPARRGKNEQFF.

This clonotype was detected ten times or more. V usage is TRBV29-1 and J usage is TRBJ1-4; TRBD1 matches 12 bases. The junction had 13 bases not matched to a gene; V was cut back by 2 bases and J by 6 bases. There are 18 residues in the CDR3. Germline CDR1 reads SQVTM; CDR2 reads ANQGSEA. CDR3 bases: TGCAGCGTTGAAACGGGGACAGGGGGCTCAGGAGAGGATGAAAAACTGTTTTTT. Amino acid sequence: CSVETGTGGSGEDEKLFF. The variable domain in full, with the rest retrieved from reference TRBV29-1 and TRBJ1-4, is SAVISQKPSRDICQRGTSLTIQCQVDSQVTMMFWYRQQPGQSLTLIATANQGSEATYESGFVIDKFPISRPNLTFSTLTVSNMSPEDSSIYLCSVETGTGGSGEDEKLFFGSGTQLSVL.

This clonotype was seen at least ten times. V usage is TRBV5-5 and J usage is TRBJ2-3, with D possibly being TRBD1 (5 bases). Trimming shortened V by 1 base and J by 2 bases, and 11 bases separated the two germline ends. Looked up from germline, CDR1 is SGHKS and CDR2 is YYEKEE (reference sequence). CDR3 size: 15 residues. The CDR3, as DNA: TGTGCCAGCAGCTTGCGGACACTTTTCACAGATACGCAGTATTTT. It translates to CASSLRTLFTDTQYF.

This clonotype has a handful of counts. The J gene is TRBJ1-5, the V gene TRBV10-3; D unresolved. The CDR3 runs to 13 residues. Germline-derived CDR1 and CDR2 are ENHRY and SYGVKD. Trimming stripped 10 bases from V and 7 bases from J, with 17 bases between. CDR3 loop: CARTTGRVQPQHF. DNA for the CDR3: TGTGCCAGAACAACCGGAAGGGTGCAGCCCCAGCATTTT.

Here the CDR3 reads CASSLEGRGTEAFF. The CDR3 DNA follows: TGTGCCAGCAGTTTAGAGGGACGGGGCACTGAAGCTTTCTTT. The J gene is TRBJ1-1, the V gene TRBV28; the D gene is possibly TRBD1 (5 bases). This CDR3 contains 14 residues. Between the trimmed V and J ends, which lost 2 bases and 4 bases, there was a span of 11 bases. From germline, CDR1 is MDHEN and CDR2 SYDVKM.